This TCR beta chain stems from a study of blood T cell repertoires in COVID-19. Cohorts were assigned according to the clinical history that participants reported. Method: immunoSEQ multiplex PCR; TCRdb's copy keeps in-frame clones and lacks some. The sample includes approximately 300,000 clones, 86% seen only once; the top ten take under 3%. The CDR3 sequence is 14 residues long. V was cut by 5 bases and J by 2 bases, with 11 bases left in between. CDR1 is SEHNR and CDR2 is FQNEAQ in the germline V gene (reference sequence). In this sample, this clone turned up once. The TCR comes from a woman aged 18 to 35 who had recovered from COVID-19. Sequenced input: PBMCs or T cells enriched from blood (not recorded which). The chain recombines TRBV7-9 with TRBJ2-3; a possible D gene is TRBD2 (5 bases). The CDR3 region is CASSKTRDTDTQYF. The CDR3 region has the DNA TGTGCCAGCAGCAAGACGAGGGACACAGATACGCAGTATTTT.